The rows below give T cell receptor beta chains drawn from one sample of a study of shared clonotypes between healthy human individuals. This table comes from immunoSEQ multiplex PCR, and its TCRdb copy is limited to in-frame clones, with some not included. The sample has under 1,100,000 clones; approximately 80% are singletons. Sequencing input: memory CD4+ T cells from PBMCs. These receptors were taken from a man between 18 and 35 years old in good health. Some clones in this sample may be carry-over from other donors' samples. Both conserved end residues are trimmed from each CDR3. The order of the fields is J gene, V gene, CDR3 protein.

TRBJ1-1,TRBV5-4,ASSFKGAPEAF
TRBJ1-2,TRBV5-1,ASSVQGADYGYT
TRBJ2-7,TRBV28,ASSTPGQIFDEQY
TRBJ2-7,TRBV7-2,ASSSRGEQY
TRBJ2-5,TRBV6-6,ASTFGGLETQY
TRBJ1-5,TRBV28,AYGGQTFNQPQH
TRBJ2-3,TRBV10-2,ASSYAITDTQY
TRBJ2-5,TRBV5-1,ASSAGVQETQY
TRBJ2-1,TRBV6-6,ASSLRRGSRDEQF
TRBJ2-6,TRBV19,ASTSGTPGANVLT
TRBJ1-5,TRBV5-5,ASSFRENSNQPQH
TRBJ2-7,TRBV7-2,ASSHRENYEQY
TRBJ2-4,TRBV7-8,ASSLSIGLAGEGSFNIQY
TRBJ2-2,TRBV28,ASRPGTTNTGELF
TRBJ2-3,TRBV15,ATSARTSGTDTQY
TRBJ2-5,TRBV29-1,SAGDLLGQETQY
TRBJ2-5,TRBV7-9,ASSLTGSVETQY
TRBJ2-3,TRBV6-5,ASSYSRQYSDTQY
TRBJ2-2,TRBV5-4,ASSLDSTGELF
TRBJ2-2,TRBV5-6,ASSLRPPNTGELF
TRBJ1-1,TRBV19,ASKRIRTGGSNVEAF
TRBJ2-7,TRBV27,ASSFGGGSYEQY
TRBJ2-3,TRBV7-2,ASSSGTDTQY
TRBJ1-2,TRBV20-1,SARWGGGYT